Listed here are 10 T cell receptor beta chains from one sample, sequenced in a study of blood T cells in healthy people across ages. Then a second PCR, running roughly 7 to 11 cycles, was carried out with a sample-barcoded 5' primer and a J-beta primer mix. TCRdb passed the 5' RACE reads through MiXCR, listing each CDR3 protein once. The sample carries about 690,000 distinct CDR3 sequences, approximately 40% recorded once. The sequencing sample was made of blood. The origin of the receptors is an elderly man in good health.

The chain employs TRBV27 and TRBJ2-4; D ambiguous. The J call may be wrong; the DNA end is better matched by TRBJ2-7. The CDR3 runs to 12 residues. CDR1 is MNHEY and CDR2 is SMNVEV in the germline V gene (reference sequence). In nucleotides, the CDR3 is TGTGCCAGCAGTTCCAACACCTACGAGCAGTACTTC. Protein product: CASSSNTYEQYF.

This clonotype has a handful of counts. V and J are TRBV7-2 and TRBJ2-7; maybe TRBD2 (5 bases). TRBJ2-4 matches the DNA end more closely, so the J call is doubtful. Germline lookup yields CDR1 SGHTA and CDR2 FQGNSA. The CDR3 covers 14 residues. The CDR3: CASSLEGRGDIQYF. The DNA for the CDR3 is TGTGCCAGCAGCTTAGAAGGGAGAGGAGACATTCAGTACTTC.

The chain joins TRBV5-1 to TRBJ2-7; 11 nucleotides agree with TRBD2. Germline V gene data show CDR1 as SGHRS and CDR2 as YFSETQ. The CDR3 runs 15 residues. The V gene end was trimmed by 3 bases and the J gene end by 1 base; junction bases not matched to a gene: 3. CDR3 nucleotides: TGCGCCAGCAGCTGGTCTAGCGGGAGGTCCTACGAGCAGTACTTC. Amino acid sequence: CASSWSSGRSYEQYF.

The gene calls are TRBV20-1 and TRBJ1-2; D gene unclear. V shed 6 bases and J shed 0 bases, with 11 bases lying between them. This CDR3 is 13 amino acids long. Germline V gene data show CDR1 as DFQATT and CDR2 as SNEGSKA (reference sequence). CDR3 sequence: CSAINGANYGYTF. The CDR3 DNA reads TGCAGTGCGATTAACGGAGCTAACTATGGCTACACCTTC.

The chain joins TRBV3-1 to TRBJ1-4; D might be TRBD1 (6 bases). Germline CDR1 reads LGHDT; CDR2 reads YNNKEL (reference sequence). Trimming left V 1 base short and J 8 bases short, with 14 bases between. The CDR3 totals 15 residues. This chain's CDR3 is CASSQGGQGREKLFF. The DNA for the CDR3 is TGTGCCAGCAGCCAAGGCGGTCAGGGGCGGGAAAAACTGTTTTTT.

The rearrangement links TRBV9 to TRBJ2-7; TRBD2 matches 8 bases. The CDR3 length is 15 residues. Germline assignment: CDR1 SGDLS and CDR2 YYNGEE. V was pared by 3 bases and J by 3 bases, with 8 bases of the junction left unmatched. The CDR3 sequence is CASSAAGTRDYEQYF. The DNA of the CDR3 is TGTGCCAGCAGCGCGGCCGGGACTAGAGACTACGAGCAGTACTTC.

This chain uses TRBV7-9 with TRBJ2-1; a weak D match, TRBD2 (5 bases). The length of the CDR3 is 15 residues. CDR1 SEHNR and CDR2 FQNEAQ come from the germline V gene (reference sequence). V was trimmed by 0 bases and J by 2 bases, leaving 8 bases between them. The CDR3 loop reads CASSLATGTYNEQFF. DNA for the CDR3: TGTGCCAGCAGCTTAGCAACCGGGACCTACAATGAGCAGTTCTTC.

This clonotype has only a few counts. This chain uses TRBV4-1 with TRBJ2-3; D is uncertain. Trimming took 0 bases from V and 10 from J, leaving 17 bases between them. The CDR3 has 15 residues. CDR1 is MGHRA and CDR2 is YSYEKL in the germline V gene. The CDR3 is CASSQDSLGRYAQYF. CDR3 in DNA: TGCGCCAGCAGCCAAGATAGCCTGGGAAGATACGCGCAGTATTTT.

This clonotype was seen more than once but under ten times. The chain employs TRBV24-1 and TRBJ1-1, with D maybe TRBD1 (5 bases). Trimming removed 3 bases from V and 1 base from J, with 5 bases in between. There are 13 residues in the CDR3. Germline V gene lookup returns CDR1 KGHDR and CDR2 SFDVKD. CDR3 coding DNA: TGTGCCACCAGTGATGGGGGGAACACTGAAGCTTTCTTT. Translated, it gives CATSDGGNTEAFF.

The chain has TRBV2 and TRBJ2-1; TRBD2 agrees at 11 bases. The CDR3 consists of 18 residues. Germline values: CDR1 SNHLY, CDR2 FYNNEI. Trimming cost V 2 bases and J 0 bases; bases outside gene matches: 6. CDR3 nucleotides: TGTGCCAGCAGTGAAAAACGACTAGCGGGGAGCTCCTACAATGAGCAGTTCTTC. It is translated as CASSEKRLAGSSYNEQFF.